Sequencing of this T cell receptor (beta chain) was carried out in a study of T cells in Graves' hyperthyroidism and ophthalmopathy. The table lists this clonotype with many counts. Its antigen is unidentified. Graves' hyperthyroidism without ophthalmopathy progression within 18 months was termed stable. Reasons for excluding patients were uncontrolled infection, other autoimmune disease, pregnancy or lactation. Together with thyroid ultrasound, orbital computed tomography, serum thyroxine and TRAb, clinical symptoms were used for diagnoses. Germline V lookup: CDR1 SEHNR, CDR2 FQNEAQ (reference sequence). V lost 5 bases and J lost 4; bases outside the gene matches: 5. CDR3 length equals 14 residues. General study findings and limits: With a median lead of around 6.7 months before onset, the model predicted ophthalmopathy.

RNA transcripts provided the source from which TCR beta CDR3 regions were amplified. Carried out on the TCR CDR3, a first-round RT-PCR used the HTBI primer set. TCRdb used MiXCR to reprocess the multiplex PCR reads, holding one entry per CDR3 protein. The sample has approximately 740,000 distinct CDR3 sequences, 14% seen once; the top ten hold roughly 10%. Sequencing was done on a sample of blood. The TCR comes from a woman younger than 30 with Graves' hyperthyroidism. This sequence joins TRBV7-9 and TRBJ2-3; the match to TRBD1 covers 8 bases. DNA for the CDR3: TGTGCCAGCAGCCCCAACAGGGGGTCAGATACGCAGTATTTT. Amino acid sequence: CASSPNRGSDTQYF.